The 8 T cell receptor beta chains listed next were all sequenced from one sample in a study of cytomegalovirus exposure and HLA in healthy donors. The PCR contained 60 Vbeta and 13 Jbeta primers. The table came from immunoSEQ multiplex PCR; TCRdb's copy has only in-frame clones and leaves some out. Recorded for this sample: roughly 79,000 clones. Sample: PBMCs. The source of these receptors is a man aged 25-45 years in good health and CMV-seronegative.

The chain has TRBV7-2 and TRBJ2-7, with 10 bases fitting TRBD1. Germline CDR1 and CDR2: SGHTA and FQGNSA. The CDR3 is 16 amino acids. V shed 5 bases, J shed 2 bases, and the junction held 9 bases outside the gene matches. The CDR3 DNA reads as TGTGCCAGCAGCCCCCAGGACAGGGGGGTTCCCTACGAGCAGTACTTC. Its translation: CASSPQDRGVPYEQYF.

This sequence joins TRBV6-1 and TRBJ2-5, with TRBD2 matching over 7 bases. The CDR3 runs 14 residues. Losses at the gene ends were 6 bases for V and 2 bases for J; bases not matched to a gene: 6. CDR1 is MNHNS, CDR2 SASEGT, per germline. This CDR3 reads CASRTWRGQETQYF. For the CDR3, the DNA is TGTGCCAGCAGGACCTGGCGGGGGCAAGAGACCCAGTACTTC.

The chain is built from TRBV6-1 and TRBJ1-3; 7 bases map to TRBD1. V shed 6 bases and J 4 bases; nucleotides not matched to a gene: 9. Germline lookup yields CDR1 MNHNS and CDR2 SASEGT. The CDR3 runs 15 residues. CDR3 amino acids: CASSPKPDRGNTIYF. DNA for the CDR3: TGTGCCAGCAGCCCAAAACCGGACAGGGGAAACACCATATATTTT.

The chain joins TRBV4-2 to TRBJ2-2; D not certain. The CDR3 consists of 16 residues. The germline V gene has CDR1 LGHNA and CDR2 YNFKEQ. Trimming removed 2 bases at V and 0 bases at J, with 10 bases between. The CDR3 coding sequence is TGTGCCAGCAGCCAACACGAGTCGGCGAACACCGGGGAGCTGTTTTTT. Encoded protein: CASSQHESANTGELFF.

The chain couples TRBV4-2 to TRBJ2-3; the match to TRBD2 covers 15 bases. The CDR3 totals 19 residues. Germline lookup yields CDR1 LGHNA and CDR2 YNFKEQ. With V trimmed by 0 bases and J by 3 bases, 7 bases remained unmatched. CDR3 loop: CASSQDPGLAGGPTDTQYF. Written as DNA, the CDR3 is TGTGCCAGCAGCCAAGATCCAGGACTAGCGGGAGGGCCAACAGATACGCAGTATTTT.

The chain couples TRBV18 to TRBJ1-2, with 7 nucleotides matching TRBD1. The CDR3 runs to 14 residues. The junction had 9 bases not matched to a gene; V was cut back by 5 bases and J by 6 bases. Germline V gene data show CDR1 as KGHSH and CDR2 as LQKENI. This chain's CDR3 is CASSGYTGEDGYTF. CDR3 bases: TGTGCCAGCTCAGGTTACACAGGGGAGGATGGCTACACCTTC.

The chain couples TRBV9 to TRBJ1-3; tentative D call: TRBD1 (6 bases). The CDR3 contains 14 residues. From germline, CDR1 is SGDLS and CDR2 YYNGEE. Deletions cut 0 bases from V and 7 bases from J, with 11 bases between. CDR3 sequence (DNA): TGTGCCAGCAGCGTAGCAGGGGTAGCGAACACCATATATTTT. As protein: CASSVAGVANTIYF.

J is TRBJ1-1 and V is TRBV5-4, with TRBD1 identical over 7 bases. J was trimmed by 4 bases and V by 2 bases; bases with no gene match: 2. Germline V gene lookup returns CDR1 SGHNT and CDR2 YYREEE (reference sequence). The CDR3 has 13 amino acids. The CDR3 region is CASSFAGGTEAFF. The CDR3 DNA reads TGTGCCAGCAGCTTTGCAGGGGGCACTGAAGCTTTCTTT.